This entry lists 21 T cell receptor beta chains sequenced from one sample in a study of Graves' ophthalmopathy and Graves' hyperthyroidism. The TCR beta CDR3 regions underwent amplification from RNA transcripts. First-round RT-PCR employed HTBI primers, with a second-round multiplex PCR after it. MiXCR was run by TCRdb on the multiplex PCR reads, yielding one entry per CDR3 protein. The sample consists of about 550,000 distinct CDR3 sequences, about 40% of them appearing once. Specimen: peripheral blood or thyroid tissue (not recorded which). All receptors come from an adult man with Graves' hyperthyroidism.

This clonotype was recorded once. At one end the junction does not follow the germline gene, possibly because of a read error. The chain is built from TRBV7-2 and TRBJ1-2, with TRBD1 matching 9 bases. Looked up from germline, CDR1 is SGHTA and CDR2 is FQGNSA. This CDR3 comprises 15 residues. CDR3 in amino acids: CASSPGTGFNYSYTF. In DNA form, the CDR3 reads TGTGCCAGCAGCCCCGGGACAGGGTTTAACTATAGCTACACCTTC.

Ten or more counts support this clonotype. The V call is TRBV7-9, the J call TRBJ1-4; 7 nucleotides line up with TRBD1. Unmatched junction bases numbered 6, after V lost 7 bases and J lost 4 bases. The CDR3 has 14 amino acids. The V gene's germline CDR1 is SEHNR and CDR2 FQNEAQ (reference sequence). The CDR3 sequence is CASTAGQYNEKLFF. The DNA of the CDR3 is TGTGCCAGCACCGCGGGACAGTATAATGAAAAACTGTTTTTT. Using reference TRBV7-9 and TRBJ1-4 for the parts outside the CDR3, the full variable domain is DTGVSQNPRHKITKRGQNVTFRCDPISEHNRLYWYRQTLGQGPEFLTYFQNEAQLEKSRLLSDRFSAERPKGSFSTLEIQRTEQGDSAMYLCASTAGQYNEKLFFGSGTQLSVL.

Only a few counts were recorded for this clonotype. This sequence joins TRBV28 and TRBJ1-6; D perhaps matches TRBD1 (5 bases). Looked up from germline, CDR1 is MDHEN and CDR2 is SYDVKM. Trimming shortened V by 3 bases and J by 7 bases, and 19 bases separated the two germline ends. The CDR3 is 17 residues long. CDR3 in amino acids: CASSFPAGSVLNSPLHF. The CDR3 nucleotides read TGTGCCAGCAGTTTTCCCGCAGGGAGTGTTCTGAATTCACCCCTCCACTTT.

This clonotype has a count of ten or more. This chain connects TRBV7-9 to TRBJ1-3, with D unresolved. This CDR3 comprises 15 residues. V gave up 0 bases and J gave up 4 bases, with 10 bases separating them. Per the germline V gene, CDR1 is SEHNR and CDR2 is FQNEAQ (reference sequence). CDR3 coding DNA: TGTGCCAGCAGCTTAGCGTCCGAAGAGGGAAACACCATATATTTT. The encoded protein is CASSLASEEGNTIYF.

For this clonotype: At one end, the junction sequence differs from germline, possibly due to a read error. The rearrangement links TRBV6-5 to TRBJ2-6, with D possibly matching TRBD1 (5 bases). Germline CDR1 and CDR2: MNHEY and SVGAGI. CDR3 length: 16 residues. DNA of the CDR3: TGTGCCAGCAGTTACTCGGTTTCCCCTGGGGCCGACGTCCTGACTTTC. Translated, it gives CASSYSVSPGADVLTF.

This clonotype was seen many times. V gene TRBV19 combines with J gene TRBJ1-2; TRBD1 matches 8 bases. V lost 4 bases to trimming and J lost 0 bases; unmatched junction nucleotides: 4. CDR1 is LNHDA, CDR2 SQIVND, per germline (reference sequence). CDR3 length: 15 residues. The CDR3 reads CASSSGQGANYGYTF. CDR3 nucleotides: TGTGCCAGTAGTAGTGGACAGGGCGCTAACTATGGCTACACCTTC.

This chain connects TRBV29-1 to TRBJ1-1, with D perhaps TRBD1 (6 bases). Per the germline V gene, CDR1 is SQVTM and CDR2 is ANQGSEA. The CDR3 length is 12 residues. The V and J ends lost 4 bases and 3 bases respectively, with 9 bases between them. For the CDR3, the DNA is TGCAGCGTTGGGGACACTTACACTGAAGCTTTCTTT. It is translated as CSVGDTYTEAFF.

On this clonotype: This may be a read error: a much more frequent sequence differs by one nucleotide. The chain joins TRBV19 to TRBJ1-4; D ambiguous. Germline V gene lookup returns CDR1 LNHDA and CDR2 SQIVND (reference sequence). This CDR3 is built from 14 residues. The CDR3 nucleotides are TGTGCCAGTAGTATTCGCGCAACTAATGGAAAACTGTTTTTT. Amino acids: CASSIRATNGKLFF.

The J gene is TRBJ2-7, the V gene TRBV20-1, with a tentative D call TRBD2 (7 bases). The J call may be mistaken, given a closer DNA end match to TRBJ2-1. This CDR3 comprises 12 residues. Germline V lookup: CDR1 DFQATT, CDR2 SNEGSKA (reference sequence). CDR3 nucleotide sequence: TGCAGTGGGGGGGGCGGAAGTGTTGAGCAGTTCTTC. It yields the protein CSGGGGSVEQFF.

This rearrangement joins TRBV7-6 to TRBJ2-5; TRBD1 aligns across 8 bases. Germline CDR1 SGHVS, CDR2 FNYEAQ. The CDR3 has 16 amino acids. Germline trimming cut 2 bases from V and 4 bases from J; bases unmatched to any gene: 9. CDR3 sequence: CASSLNRDRRVETQYF. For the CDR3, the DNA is TGTGCCAGCAGCTTAAACCGGGACAGGAGGGTAGAGACCCAGTACTTC.

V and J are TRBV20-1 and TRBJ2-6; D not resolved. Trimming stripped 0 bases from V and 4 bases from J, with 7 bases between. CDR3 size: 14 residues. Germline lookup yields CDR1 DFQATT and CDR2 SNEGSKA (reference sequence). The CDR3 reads CSARDPRGANVLTF. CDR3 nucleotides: TGCAGTGCTAGAGATCCGAGGGGGGCCAACGTCCTGACTTTC.

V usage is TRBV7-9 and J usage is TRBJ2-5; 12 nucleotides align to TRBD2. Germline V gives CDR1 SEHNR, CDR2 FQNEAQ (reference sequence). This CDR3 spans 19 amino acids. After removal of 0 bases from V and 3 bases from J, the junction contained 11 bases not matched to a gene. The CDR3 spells CASSLALASGRATEETQYF. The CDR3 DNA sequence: TGTGCCAGCAGCTTAGCGTTGGCTAGCGGGAGGGCCACTGAAGAGACCCAGTACTTC.

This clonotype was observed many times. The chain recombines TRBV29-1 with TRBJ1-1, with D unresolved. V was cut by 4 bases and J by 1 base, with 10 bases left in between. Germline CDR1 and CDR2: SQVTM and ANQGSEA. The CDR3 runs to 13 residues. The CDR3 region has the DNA TGCAGCGTTGTTCAGCAGGCGAACACTGAAGCTTTCTTT. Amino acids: CSVVQQANTEAFF.

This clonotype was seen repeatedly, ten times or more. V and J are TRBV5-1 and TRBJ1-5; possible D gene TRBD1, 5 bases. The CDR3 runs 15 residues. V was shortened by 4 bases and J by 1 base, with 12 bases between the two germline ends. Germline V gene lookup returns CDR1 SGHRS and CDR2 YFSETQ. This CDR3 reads CASSMGDGSNQPQHF. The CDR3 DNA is TGCGCCAGCAGCATGGGGGACGGAAGCAATCAGCCCCAGCATTTT.

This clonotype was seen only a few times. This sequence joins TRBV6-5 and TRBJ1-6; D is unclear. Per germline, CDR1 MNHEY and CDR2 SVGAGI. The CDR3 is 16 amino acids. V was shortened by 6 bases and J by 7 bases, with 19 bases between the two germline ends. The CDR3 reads CASSLTPTAMNSPLHF. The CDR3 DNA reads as TGTGCCAGCAGCCTTACCCCGACGGCCATGAATTCACCCCTCCACTTT.

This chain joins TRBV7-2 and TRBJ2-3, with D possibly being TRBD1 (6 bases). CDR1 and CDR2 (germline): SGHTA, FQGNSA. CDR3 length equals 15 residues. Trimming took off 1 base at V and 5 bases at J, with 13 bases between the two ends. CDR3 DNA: TGTGCCAGCAGCTTAGGGGGGCCCCCTGGAGATACGCAGTATTTT. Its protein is CASSLGGPPGDTQYF.

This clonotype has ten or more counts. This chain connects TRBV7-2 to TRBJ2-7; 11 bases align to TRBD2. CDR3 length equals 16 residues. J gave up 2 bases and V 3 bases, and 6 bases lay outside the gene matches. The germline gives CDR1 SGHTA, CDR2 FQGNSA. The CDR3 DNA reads TGTGCCAGCAGCTTGACTAGCGGGGAGGTTGCCTACGAGCAGTACTTC. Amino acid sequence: CASSLTSGEVAYEQYF.

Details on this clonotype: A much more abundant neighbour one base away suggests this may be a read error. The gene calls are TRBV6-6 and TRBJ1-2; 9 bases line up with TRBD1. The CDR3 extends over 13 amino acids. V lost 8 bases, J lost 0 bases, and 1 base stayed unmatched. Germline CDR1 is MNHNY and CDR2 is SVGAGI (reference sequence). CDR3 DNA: TGTGCCAGCGGGGACAGGGCTAACTATGGCTACACCTTC. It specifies CASGDRANYGYTF.

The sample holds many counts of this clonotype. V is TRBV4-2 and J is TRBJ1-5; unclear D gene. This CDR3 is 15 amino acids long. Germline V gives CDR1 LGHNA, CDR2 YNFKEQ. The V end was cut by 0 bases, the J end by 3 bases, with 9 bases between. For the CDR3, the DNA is TGTGCCAGCAGCCAAGAATGGCGGAACAATCAGCCCCAGCATTTT. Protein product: CASSQEWRNNQPQHF.

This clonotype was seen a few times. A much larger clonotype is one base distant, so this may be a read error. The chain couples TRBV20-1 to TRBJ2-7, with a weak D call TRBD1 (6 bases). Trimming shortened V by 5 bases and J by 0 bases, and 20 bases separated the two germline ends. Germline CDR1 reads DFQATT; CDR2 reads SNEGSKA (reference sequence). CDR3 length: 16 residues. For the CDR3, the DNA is TGCAGTGCTTTCCGTCTACCCAGGGGCCTCTCCTACGAGCAGTACTTC. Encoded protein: CSAFRLPRGLSYEQYF.

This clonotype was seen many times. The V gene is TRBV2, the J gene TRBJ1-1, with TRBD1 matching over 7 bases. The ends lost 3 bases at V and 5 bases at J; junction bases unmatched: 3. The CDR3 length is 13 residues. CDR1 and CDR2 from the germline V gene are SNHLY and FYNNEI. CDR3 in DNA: TGTGCCAGCAGTGACAGGGGGGGAACTGAAGCTTTCTTT. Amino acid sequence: CASSDRGGTEAFF.